This paragraph covers one T cell receptor (beta chain) sequence. What it binds is unknown. The PCR used 60 Vbeta and 13 Jbeta primers. Generated by immunoSEQ multiplex PCR, the TCRdb table keeps only in-frame clones and is missing some. The profile covers over 75,000 clones, with around 64% appearing a single time and approximately 2.1% taken by the ten largest. These data belong to a study of cytomegalovirus exposure and HLA in healthy donors. Overall study results and limits: A missense variant in DCLRE1C was later tied to TCR beta V- and J-gene trimming. In an earlier analysis, in some 600 donors, most V segments appeared productive either ~87% or ~30% of the time. TRBV6-2, TRBV6-3 and some other V segments were unresolvable in 87-base-pair reads. Accurate predictions that matched the HLA-A and HLA-B alleles of most subjects were reportedly made from TCR beta sequences.

After removal of 8 bases from V and 3 bases from J, the junction contained 3 bases not matched to a gene. The CDR3 sequence is 12 residues long. Germline V gene sequence: CDR1 SGHAT, CDR2 FQDESV (reference sequence). The origin of this receptor is a man aged 30 to 45 in good health and CMV-seronegative. This rearrangement joins TRBV11-1 to TRBJ1-2, with TRBD1 identical over 7 bases. Sequencing input: PBMCs. CDR3: CASGDRDYGYTF. CDR3 bases: TGTGCCAGCGGTGACAGGGACTATGGCTACACCTTC.